Presented here are 5 T cell receptor beta chains from one specimen sequenced in a study of blood T cells in healthy people across ages (dated by TCRdb to about 2015). The library was made by 5' RACE. The data were produced on an Illumina HiSeq 2500. A second PCR of roughly 6 to 11 cycles was run with a J-beta primer mix and a sample-barcoded 5' primer. Clones were called with MiXCR by TCRdb after fastp trimmed the public reads at Q25, and only in-frame beta chains were retained. Each entry merges the rows of one CDR3 protein and shows their most common DNA and genes. The sample table contains roughly 830,000 distinct CDR3 sequences; only one count was recorded for approximately 67% of them. Of the sample, approximately 30% is held by the ten largest clones. Sequenced sample: blood. The receptors here all came from a man aged 25-45 years in good health.

This chain connects TRBV6-1 to TRBJ2-1; 8 nucleotides match TRBD2. V lost 2 bases and J lost 8; bases outside the gene matches: 8. Germline values: CDR1 MNHNS, CDR2 SASEGT. The CDR3 has 15 amino acids. CDR3 bases: TGTGCCAGCAGTGAAACCCGGGGGGGCCTCGATGAGCAGTTCTTC. Its protein product is CASSETRGGLDEQFF.

This clonotype was observed a few times. The chain has TRBV10-3 and TRBJ2-5; D is possibly TRBD2 (6 bases). The germline V and J ends were trimmed by 4 bases and 11 bases, with 26 bases remaining between them. CDR3 length: 16 amino acids. Looked up from germline, CDR1 is ENHRY and CDR2 is SYGVKD. CDR3 region: CAISGEAGRPLEEQYF. Written as DNA, the CDR3 is TGTGCCATCAGTGGGGAGGCGGGCCGACCTCTGGAAGAGCAGTACTTC.

In DNA form, the CDR3 reads TGTGCCAGTAGGTCTAGCGGGAGTGCAGATACGCAGTATTTT. Translating it yields CASRSSGSADTQYF. This sequence joins TRBV6-6 and TRBJ2-3, with TRBD2 matching over 10 bases. J was trimmed by 4 bases and V by 9 bases; bases with no gene match: 7. Germline V gives CDR1 MNHNY, CDR2 SVGAGI (reference sequence). There are 14 residues in the CDR3.

V is TRBV2 and J is TRBJ2-1; D assignment may be TRBD1 or TRBD2 (6 bases each). With 1 base removed from V and 2 bases from J, the gap between germline ends came to 12 bases. Germline CDR1 and CDR2: SNHLY and FYNNEI. CDR3 size: 16 residues. Written as DNA, the CDR3 is TGTGCCAGCAGTGAAGACAGGGAGGTCACCTACAATGAGCAGTTCTTC. The encoded protein is CASSEDREVTYNEQFF.

This chain uses TRBV15 with TRBJ2-1, with 9 bases aligning to TRBD1. The V gene's germline CDR1 is LNHNV and CDR2 YYDKDF (reference sequence). This CDR3 has 18 amino acids. The V gene end was trimmed by 3 bases and the J gene end by 2 bases; junction bases not matched to a gene: 11. This CDR3 is CATSSGYTGGNTYNEQFF. As DNA, the CDR3 is TGTGCCACCAGCAGCGGATATACAGGGGGCAACACCTACAATGAGCAGTTCTTC. The variable domain in full, completed from reference TRBV15 and TRBJ2-1, reads DAMVIQNPRYQVTQFGKPVTLSCSQTLNHNVMYWYQQKSSQAPKLLFHYYDKDFNNEADTPDNFQSRRPNTSFCFLDIRSPGLGDTAMYLCATSSGYTGGNTYNEQFFGPGTRLTVL.